Given below is one TCR beta chain in context. The junction departs from the called germline gene at one end, perhaps through a read error. The data originate from a study of T cells in Graves' hyperthyroidism and ophthalmopathy. The germline V gene has CDR1 SNHLY and CDR2 FYNNEI. The CDR3 sequence is 14 residues long. The CDR3 regions of TCR beta were amplified from RNA transcripts. Primed by the HTBI set, a first-round RT-PCR was run on the TCR CDR3. Each CDR3 protein gets one entry after TCRdb re-called the multiplex PCR reads with MiXCR. This sample has 600,000 or so distinct CDR3 sequences, with about a sixth found just once.

This chain joins TRBV2 and TRBJ1-4, with unresolved D. Source material: blood. The source is a woman in her thirties with Graves' hyperthyroidism. Here the CDR3 reads CAGRDDGRIEKLFF. For the CDR3, the DNA is TGTGCCGGCAGAGACGACGGTCGAATTGAAAAACTGTTTTTT.